Presented here are 15 T cell receptor beta chains from one specimen sequenced in a study of cytomegalovirus exposure and HLA in healthy donors. The PCR used 60 Vbeta and 13 Jbeta primers. Sequencing used immunoSEQ multiplex PCR; TCRdb keeps in-frame clones, though not all of them. Found here are roughly 150,000 clones, approximately 79% of them singletons; the top ten hold around 6.3%. The sequencing sample was made of PBMCs. Receptors originate from a man in his forties in good health and CMV-seropositive.

The chain links TRBV7-2 to TRBJ2-2; 9 bases map to TRBD1. Germline CDR1 is SGHTA and CDR2 is FQGNSA. The CDR3 covers 14 residues. The junction had 1 base not matched to a gene; V was cut back by 4 bases and J by 4 bases. The CDR3: CASSYRGRTGELFF. CDR3 sequence (DNA): TGTGCCAGCAGCTACAGGGGGCGCACCGGGGAGCTGTTTTTT.

V is TRBV11-1 and J is TRBJ2-1, with 9 positions matching TRBD1. Unmatched junction bases numbered 9, after V lost 5 bases and J lost 7 bases. Germline CDR1 reads SGHAT; CDR2 reads FQDESV (reference sequence). This CDR3 spans 15 amino acids. In nucleotides, the CDR3 is TGTGCCAGCAGCACGGGACAGGGCGATATGAATGAGCAGTTCTTC. Protein: CASSTGQGDMNEQFF.

The V and J genes are TRBV7-2 and TRBJ2-1; 10 bases match TRBD2. CDR1 is SGHTA, CDR2 FQGNSA, per germline. The CDR3 has 14 residues. Trimming took 5 bases from V and 6 from J; bases not matched to a gene: 4. CDR3 in DNA: TGTGCCAGCAGCATCAGCGGGAGGGCCAATGAGCAGTTCTTC. As protein: CASSISGRANEQFF.

This sequence joins TRBV29-1 and TRBJ1-1; D ambiguous. V lost 1 base, J lost 7 bases, and 13 bases lay in between. The CDR3 is 13 residues long. From germline, CDR1 is SQVTM and CDR2 ANQGSEA. The DNA of the CDR3 is TGCAGCGTTGAAGTGGCAGGCGGAGGTGAAGCTTTCTTT. Residues: CSVEVAGGGEAFF.

This rearrangement joins TRBV28 to TRBJ2-2; D not certain. With 7 bases removed from V and 6 bases from J, the gap between germline ends came to 12 bases. Germline CDR1 MDHEN, CDR2 SYDVKM. The CDR3 contains 13 residues. The CDR3 here is CASTLRSPGELFF. DNA of the CDR3: TGTGCCAGCACCCTCCGGAGCCCCGGGGAGCTGTTTTTT.

The V and J genes are TRBV6-6 and TRBJ1-4; D gene ambiguous. V dropped 8 bases and J dropped 8 bases, with 15 bases sitting between them. CDR1 is MNHNY and CDR2 is SVGAGI in the germline V gene (reference sequence). CDR3 length: 13 residues. This chain's CDR3 is CASRAGLGEKLFF. Here the CDR3 DNA reads TGTGCCAGCCGGGCGGGCCTTGGGGAAAAACTGTTTTTT.

CDR3 residues: CASSISQGRRHTIYF. As DNA, the CDR3 is TGTGCCAGCAGTATATCACAGGGTAGGCGGCACACCATATATTTT. The chain joins TRBV28 to TRBJ1-3; TRBD1 might be the D (6 bases). Looked up from germline, CDR1 is MDHEN and CDR2 is SYDVKM. The CDR3 loop spans 15 amino acids. Between the trimmed V and J ends, which lost 5 bases and 8 bases, there was a span of 19 bases.

V usage is TRBV7-8 and J usage is TRBJ2-7; tentatively, D is TRBD1 (6 bases). CDR1 and CDR2 (germline): SGHVS, FQNEAQ. V dropped 5 bases and J dropped 2 bases, with 22 bases sitting between them. The CDR3 spans 17 residues. The CDR3 DNA is TGTGCCAGCAGCAAAGACTCACAGGGATTCGAAACCTACGAGCAGTACTTC. Protein sequence: CASSKDSQGFETYEQYF.

V is TRBV9 and J is TRBJ2-2, with D unresolved. The CDR3 runs to 13 residues. The germline V and J ends were trimmed by 6 bases and 5 bases, with 11 bases remaining between them. Germline assignment: CDR1 SGDLS and CDR2 YYNGEE. The CDR3 DNA sequence: TGTGCCAGCACCCCTAGTGCAACCGGGGAGCTGTTTTTT. It yields the protein CASTPSATGELFF. Supplemented by reference TRBV9 and TRBJ2-2, the full variable domain reads DSGVTQTPKHLITATGQRVTLRCSPRSGDLSVYWYQQSLDQGLQFLIQYYNGEERAKGNILERFSAQQFPDLHSELNLSSLELGDSALYFCASTPSATGELFFGEGSRLTVL.

This clone was seen a single time. This chain joins TRBV5-1 and TRBJ1-2; 7 nucleotides match TRBD1. This CDR3 region has 14 residues. V dropped 1 base and J dropped 5; count of bases not matched to a gene: 5. The germline CDR1 and CDR2 sequences are SGHRS and YFSETQ. The CDR3 loop reads CASSLTGVEYGYTF. The CDR3 region has the DNA TGCGCCAGCAGCTTGACAGGGGTGGAGTATGGCTACACCTTC. Full variable domain (remainder filled in from reference TRBV5-1 and TRBJ1-2): KAGVTQTPRYLIKTRGQQVTLSCSPISGHRSVSWYQQTPGQGLQFLFEYFSETQRNKGNFPGRFSGRQFSNSRSEMNVSTLELGDSALYLCASSLTGVEYGYTFGSGTRLTVV.

This clone is a singleton in its sample. The chain is built from TRBV11-2 and TRBJ2-1; 7 bases fit TRBD2. Trimming took 5 bases from V and 8 from J; bases not matched to a gene: 9. CDR1 and CDR2 from the germline V gene are SGHAT and FQNNGV. The CDR3 runs 14 residues. The CDR3 nucleotides read TGTGCCAGCAGCCTCGGACTAGACGTCGATGAGCAGTTCTTC. This translates into CASSLGLDVDEQFF.

V usage is TRBV27 and J usage is TRBJ1-1, with TRBD1 matching over 8 bases. Unmatched junction bases numbered 13, after V lost 1 base and J lost 6 bases. In germline, CDR1 is MNHEY, CDR2 SMNVEV (reference sequence). The CDR3 covers 17 residues. The CDR3 sequence is CASSLLPSGQGGAEAFF. The CDR3 DNA sequence: TGTGCCAGCAGTTTATTACCCTCTGGACAGGGAGGCGCTGAAGCTTTCTTT.

The chain has TRBV29-1 and TRBJ2-7, with a weak D call TRBD2 (8 bases). The J call may be mistaken, given a closer DNA end match to TRBJ2-1. Per germline, CDR1 SQVTM and CDR2 ANQGSEA. The length of the CDR3 is 16 residues. The CDR3 bases are TGCAGCGTTGGGGGCGGGAGGACAGGAACCTACAATGAGCAGTTCTTC. Amino acid sequence: CSVGGGRTGTYNEQFF.

The chain couples TRBV2 to TRBJ2-5; tentatively, D is TRBD2 (7 bases). The CDR3 length is 12 residues. Trimming shortened V by 3 bases and J by 9 bases, and 11 bases separated the two germline ends. CDR1 is SNHLY and CDR2 is FYNNEI in the germline V gene. The CDR3 DNA reads as TGTGCCAGCAGTGACCGGGGGGCGGCCCAGTACTTC. It yields the protein CASSDRGAAQYF.

J is TRBJ1-5 and V is TRBV13; D unclear. Germline-derived CDR1 and CDR2 are PRHDT and FYEKMQ (reference sequence). V was cut by 5 bases and J by 5 bases, with 10 bases left in between. The CDR3 contains 13 residues. The CDR3: CASSLGPYQPQHF. The CDR3 DNA reads TGTGCCAGCAGCCTCGGTCCATATCAGCCCCAGCATTTT. The variable domain in full, with the rest retrieved from reference TRBV13 and TRBJ1-5, is AAGVIQSPRHLIKEKRETATLKCYPIPRHDTVYWYQQGPGQDPQFLISFYEKMQSDKGSIPDRFSAQQFSDYHSELNMSSLELGDSALYFCASSLGPYQPQHFGDGTRLSIL.